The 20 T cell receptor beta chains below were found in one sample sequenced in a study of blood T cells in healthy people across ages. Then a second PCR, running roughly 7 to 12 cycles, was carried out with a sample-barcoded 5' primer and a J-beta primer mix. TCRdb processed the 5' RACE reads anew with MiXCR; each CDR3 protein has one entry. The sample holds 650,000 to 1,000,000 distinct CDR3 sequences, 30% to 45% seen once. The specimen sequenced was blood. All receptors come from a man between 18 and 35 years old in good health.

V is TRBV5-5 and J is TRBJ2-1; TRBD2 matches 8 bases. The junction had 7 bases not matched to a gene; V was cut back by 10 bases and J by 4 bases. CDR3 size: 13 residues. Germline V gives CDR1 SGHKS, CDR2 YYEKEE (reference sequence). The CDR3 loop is CAGFGGGYNEQFF. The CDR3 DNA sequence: TGTGCCGGCTTCGGGGGGGGATACAATGAGCAGTTCTTC. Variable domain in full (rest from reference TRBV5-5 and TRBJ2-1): DAGVTQSPTHLIKTRGQQVTLRCSPISGHKSVSWYQQVLGQGPQFIFQYYEKEERGRGNFPDRFSARQFPNYSSELNVNALLLGDSALYLCAGFGGGYNEQFFGPGTRLTVL.

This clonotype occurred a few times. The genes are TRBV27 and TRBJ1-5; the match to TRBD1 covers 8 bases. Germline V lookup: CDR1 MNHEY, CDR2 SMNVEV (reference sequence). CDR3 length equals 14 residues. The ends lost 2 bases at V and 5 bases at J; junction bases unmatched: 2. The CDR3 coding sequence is TGTGCCAGCAGTTTAGGCAGGGGGCATCAGCCCCAGCATTTT. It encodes CASSLGRGHQPQHF.

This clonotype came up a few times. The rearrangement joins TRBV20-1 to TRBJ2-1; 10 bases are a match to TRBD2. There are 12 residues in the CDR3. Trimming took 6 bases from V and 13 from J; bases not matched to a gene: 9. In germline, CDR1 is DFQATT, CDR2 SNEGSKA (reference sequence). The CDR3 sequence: CSAKRGGETQFF. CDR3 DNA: TGCAGTGCCAAGCGGGGGGGAGAGACCCAGTTCTTC.

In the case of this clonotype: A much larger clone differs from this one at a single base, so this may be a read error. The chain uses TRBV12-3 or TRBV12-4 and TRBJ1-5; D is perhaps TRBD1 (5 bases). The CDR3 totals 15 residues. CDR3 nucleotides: TGTGCCAGCAGTTTATGGGGGATGAGCAATCGGCCCCAGCATTTT. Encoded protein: CASSLWGMSNRPQHF.

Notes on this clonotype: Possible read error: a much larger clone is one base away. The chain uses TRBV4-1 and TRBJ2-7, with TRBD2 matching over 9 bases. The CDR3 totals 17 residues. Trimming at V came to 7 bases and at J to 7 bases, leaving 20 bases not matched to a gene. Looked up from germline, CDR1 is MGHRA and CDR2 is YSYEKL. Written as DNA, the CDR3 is TGCGCCAGCACCTCTTTTGGGCGGGGGGGCCGGTACAATGAGCAGTACTTC. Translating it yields CASTSFGRGGRYNEQYF.

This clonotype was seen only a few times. In nucleotides, the CDR3 is TGTGCCAGCAGTCCAGAGCCCTACAGGGAGGAGGACAATGAGCAGTTCTTC. This gives the protein CASSPEPYREEDNEQFF. The rearrangement links TRBV12-3 or TRBV12-4 to TRBJ2-1, with D tentatively TRBD1 or TRBD2 (6 bases each). V was clipped by 5 bases and J by 5 bases, with 22 bases between them. The CDR3 spans 17 residues.

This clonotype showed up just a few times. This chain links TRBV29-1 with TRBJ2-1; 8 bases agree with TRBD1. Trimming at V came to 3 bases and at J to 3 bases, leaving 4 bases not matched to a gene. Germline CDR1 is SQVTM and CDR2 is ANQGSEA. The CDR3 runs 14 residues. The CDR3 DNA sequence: TGCAGCGTTGATGGGACAGGAGTCTACAATGAGCAGTTCTTC. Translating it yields CSVDGTGVYNEQFF.

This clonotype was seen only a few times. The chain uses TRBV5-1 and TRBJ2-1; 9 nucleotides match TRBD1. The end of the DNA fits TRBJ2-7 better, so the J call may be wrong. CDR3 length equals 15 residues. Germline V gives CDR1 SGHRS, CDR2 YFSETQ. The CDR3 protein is CASSTTGGPYNEQYF. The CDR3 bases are TGCGCCAGCAGCACAACAGGGGGCCCCTACAATGAGCAGTACTTC.

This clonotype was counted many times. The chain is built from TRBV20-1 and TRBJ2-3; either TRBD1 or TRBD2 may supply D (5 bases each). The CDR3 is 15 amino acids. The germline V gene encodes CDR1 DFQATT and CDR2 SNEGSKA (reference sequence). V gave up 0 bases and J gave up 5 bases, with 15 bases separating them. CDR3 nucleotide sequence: TGCAGTGCTAGAGATAAGGGACGAGGAGGAGATACGCAGTATTTT. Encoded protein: CSARDKGRGGDTQYF.

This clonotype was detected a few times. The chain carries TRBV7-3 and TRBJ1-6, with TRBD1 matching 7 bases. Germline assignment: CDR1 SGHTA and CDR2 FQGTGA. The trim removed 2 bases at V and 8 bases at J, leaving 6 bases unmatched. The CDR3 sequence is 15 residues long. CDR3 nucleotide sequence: TGTGCCAGCAGCTTACCCTTTGACAGGGATTCACCCCTCCACTTT. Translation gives CASSLPFDRDSPLHF.

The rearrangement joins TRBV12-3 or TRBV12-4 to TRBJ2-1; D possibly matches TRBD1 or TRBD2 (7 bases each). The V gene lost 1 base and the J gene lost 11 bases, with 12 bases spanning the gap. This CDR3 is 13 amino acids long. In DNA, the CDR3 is TGTGCCAGCAGTTTAGGACAGGGAGGGAAGCAGTTCTTC. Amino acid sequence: CASSLGQGGKQFF.

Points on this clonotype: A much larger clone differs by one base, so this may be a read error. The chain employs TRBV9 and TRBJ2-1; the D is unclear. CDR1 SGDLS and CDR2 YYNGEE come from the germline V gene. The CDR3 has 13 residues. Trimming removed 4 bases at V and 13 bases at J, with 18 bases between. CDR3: CASSSPGTETQFF. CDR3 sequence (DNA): TGTGCCAGCAGCTCCCCAGGAACAGAGACCCAGTTCTTC.

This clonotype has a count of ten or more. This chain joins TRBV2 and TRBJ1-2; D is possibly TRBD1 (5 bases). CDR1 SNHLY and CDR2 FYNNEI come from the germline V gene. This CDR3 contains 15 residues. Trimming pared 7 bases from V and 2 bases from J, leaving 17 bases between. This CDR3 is CASTLGQGDNYGYTF. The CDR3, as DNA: TGTGCCAGCACCTTAGGGCAGGGCGACAACTATGGCTACACCTTC. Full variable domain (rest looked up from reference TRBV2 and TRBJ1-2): EPEVTQTPSHQVTQMGQEVILRCVPISNHLYFYWYRQILGQKVEFLVSFYNNEISEKSEIFDDQFSVERPDGSNFTLKIRSTKLEDSAMYFCASTLGQGDNYGYTFGSGTRLTVV.

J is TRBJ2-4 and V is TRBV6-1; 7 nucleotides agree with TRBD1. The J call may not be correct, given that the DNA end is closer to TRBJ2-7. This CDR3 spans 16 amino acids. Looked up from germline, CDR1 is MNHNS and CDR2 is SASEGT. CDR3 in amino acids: CASSDMIGGASDEQYF. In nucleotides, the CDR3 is TGTGCCAGCAGTGATATGATAGGGGGCGCGTCGGACGAGCAGTACTTC.

The CDR3 DNA reads as TGTGCCAGCAGCGCCTACAGCAATCAGCCCCAGCATTTT. This encodes CASSAYSNQPQHF. The chain carries TRBV9 and TRBJ1-5; no definite D call. Trimming cost V 3 bases and J 1 base, with 5 bases left between them. Germline CDR1 reads SGDLS; CDR2 reads YYNGEE. The CDR3 runs to 13 residues.

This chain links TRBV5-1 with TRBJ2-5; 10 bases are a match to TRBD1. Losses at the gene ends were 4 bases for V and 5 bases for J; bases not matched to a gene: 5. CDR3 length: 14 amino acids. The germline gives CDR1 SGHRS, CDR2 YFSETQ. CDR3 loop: CASSGQGVGETQYF. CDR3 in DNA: TGCGCCAGCAGCGGACAGGGGGTAGGTGAGACCCAGTACTTC. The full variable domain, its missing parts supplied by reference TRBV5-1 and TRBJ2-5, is KAGVTQTPRYLIKTRGQQVTLSCSPISGHRSVSWYQQTPGQGLQFLFEYFSETQRNKGNFPGRFSGRQFSNSRSEMNVSTLELGDSALYLCASSGQGVGETQYFGPGTRLLVL.

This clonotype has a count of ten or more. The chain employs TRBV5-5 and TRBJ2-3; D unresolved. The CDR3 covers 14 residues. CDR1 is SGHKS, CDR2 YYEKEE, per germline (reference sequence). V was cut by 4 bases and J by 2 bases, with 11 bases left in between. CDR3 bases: TGTGCCAGCAGCCTCCTAAGGGCCACAGATACGCAGTATTTT. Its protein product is CASSLLRATDTQYF.

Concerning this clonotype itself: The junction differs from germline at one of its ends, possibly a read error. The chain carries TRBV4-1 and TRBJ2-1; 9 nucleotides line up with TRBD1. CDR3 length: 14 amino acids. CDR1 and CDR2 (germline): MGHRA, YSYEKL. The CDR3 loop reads CASSQSGTGKERFF. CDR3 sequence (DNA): TGCGCCAGCAGCCAGTCCGGGACAGGGAAGGAGCGGTTCTTC.

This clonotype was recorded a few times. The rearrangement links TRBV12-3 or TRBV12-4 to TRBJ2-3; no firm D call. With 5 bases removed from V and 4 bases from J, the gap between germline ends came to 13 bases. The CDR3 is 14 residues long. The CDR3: CASSVSGVADTQYF. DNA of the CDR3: TGTGCCAGCAGTGTTTCCGGTGTGGCAGATACGCAGTATTTT.

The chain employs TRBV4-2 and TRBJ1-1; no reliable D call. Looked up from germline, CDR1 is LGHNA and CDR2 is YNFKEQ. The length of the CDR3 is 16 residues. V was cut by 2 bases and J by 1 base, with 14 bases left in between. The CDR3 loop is CASSQKDISENTEAFF. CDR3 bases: TGTGCCAGCAGCCAAAAAGACATCTCAGAGAACACTGAAGCTTTCTTT.